The sequence of this T cell receptor beta chain was determined in a study of T cell responses to AZD1222 COVID-19 vaccine. Study results and limitations: None of the repertoires were sampled until the peak T cell response had passed.

For this clone: Its antigen is not identified.

Here immunoSEQ multiplex PCR was the method, and the copy in TCRdb shows in-frame clones only, minus some. The profile covers some 190,000 clones, with roughly 91% appearing a single time and around 1.9% taken by the ten largest. The ends were cut back, 2 bases at V and 7 bases at J, with 9 bases in the middle. The CDR3 spans 12 residues. Germline values: CDR1 MGHRA, CDR2 YSYEKL. The source material was peripheral blood, sampled 28 days after the second AZD1222 dose. The chain couples TRBV4-1 to TRBJ2-7; either TRBD1 or TRBD2 may fit D (5 bases each). This clonotype originated in an adult who received the AZD1222 COVID-19 vaccine. CDR3 region: CASSQTGREQYF. CDR3 sequence (DNA): TGCGCCAGCAGCCAAACGGGGCGGGAGCAGTACTTC.